This is a list of T cell receptor beta chains from one sample in a study of blood T cell repertoires in COVID-19. This table comes from immunoSEQ multiplex PCR, and its TCRdb copy is limited to in-frame clones, with some not included. The sample has some 670,000 clones; 80% to 90% are singletons. Sequencing was done on a sample of peripheral blood. The receptors shown here come from a woman aged 18-29 years with acute or convalescent COVID-19. CDR3s include the opening cysteine and the closing phenylalanine or tryptophan. Each record gives: D gene, V gene, J gene, clone size, CDR3 DNA, CDR3 protein. A D gene is named only where the DNA matches it firmly. Size values are once, few and many counts, or a class for expanded clones, and some rows have none.

TRBD1	TRBV9	TRBJ1-2	NA	TGTGCCAGCAGCGTAGGGTCCGACAGGGGCCCCTATGGCTACACCTTC	CASSVGSDRGPYGYTF
NA	TRBV7-2	TRBJ1-2	NA	TGTGCCAGCAGCTTAGATTCGGCACAGAACTATGGCTACACCTTC	CASSLDSAQNYGYTF
NA	TRBV7-8	TRBJ1-1	NA	TGTGCCAGCAGCTCCTCACCTTTAGCGAACACTGAAGCTTTCTTT	CASSSSPLANTEAFF
TRBD1	TRBV3-1/TRBV3-2	TRBJ1-2	NA	TGTGCCAGCAGCTGGACAGGGGGCCTTAACTATGGCTACACCTTC	CASSWTGGLNYGYTF
NA	TRBV5-4	TRBJ1-2	NA	TGTGCCAGCAGCTTGAGGGGATCCAACTATGGCTACACCTTC	CASSLRGSNYGYTF
NA	TRBV2	TRBJ2-3	NA	TGTGCCAGCACGGGCGGGGCAGTAGATACGCAGTATTTT	CASTGGAVDTQYF
TRBD2	TRBV7-6	TRBJ2-3	NA	TGTGCCAGCAGCTTATTCACTAGCGGGGGGGCCAGTGCTAGCACAGATACGCAGTATTTT	CASSLFTSGGASASTDTQYF
TRBD1	TRBV10-3	TRBJ1-2	NA	TGTGCCATCAGCACCGGACAGGTGGATGGCTACACCTTC	CAISTGQVDGYTF
NA	TRBV6-4	TRBJ2-2	few	TGTGCCAGCAGTCAGGGCCAGGGTCAAACCGGGGAGCTGTTTTTT	CASSQGQGQTGELFF
TRBD1	TRBV24-1	TRBJ1-6	few	TGTGCCACCGTTCACCGGGACAGGGGATTACTCGCCTATAATTCACCCCTCCACTTT	CATVHRDRGLLAYNSPLHF
NA	TRBV19	TRBJ1-1	NA	TGTGCCAGTAGTATATGGGGCGAGGCTTTCTTT	CASSIWGEAFF
NA	TRBV7-8	TRBJ2-7	NA	TGTGCCAGCAGCCGCAGGGGAATTTACGAGCAGTACTTC	CASSRRGIYEQYF
TRBD1	TRBV6-2/TRBV6-3	TRBJ1-2	once	TGTGCCAGCAGTCACAGGGGGCAGGATTATGGCTACACCTTC	CASSHRGQDYGYTF
TRBD1	TRBV25-1	TRBJ1-2	NA	TGTGCCAGCAGTGTCCCGGGACAGGGTAGATCGGACTATGGCTACACCTTC	CASSVPGQGRSDYGYTF
TRBD1	TRBV5-1	TRBJ1-5	NA	TGCGCCAGCAGCTTCGGACAGGGTAATCAGCCCCAGCATTTT	CASSFGQGNQPQHF
NA	TRBV7-2	TRBJ1-2	NA	TGTGCCAGCAGCTTAGTGGAGGGGTCATGGGGCTACACCTTC	CASSLVEGSWGYTF
NA	TRBV7-2	TRBJ2-1	NA	TGTGCCAGCAGCTTAGAGGTCCCCAGGGAGCAGTTCTTC	CASSLEVPREQFF
NA	TRBV13	TRBJ2-2	NA	TGTGCCAGCAGCCCCGGGACAATTACCGGGGAGCTGTTTTTT	CASSPGTITGELFF
TRBD2	TRBV7-8	TRBJ2-4	NA	TGTGCCAGCAGCTTTCTCTCTAGCGGGGGGGCCAGAAACATTCAGTACTTC	CASSFLSSGGARNIQYF
TRBD1	TRBV5-5	TRBJ1-1	NA	TGTGCCAGCAGACGAACAGGGGGCGCGAACACTGAAGCTTTCTTT	CASRRTGGANTEAFF
NA	TRBV30	TRBJ1-1	NA	TGTGCCTGGAGTGTAGGCGGTTTAACTGAAGCTTTCTTT	CAWSVGGLTEAFF
TRBD1	TRBV5-4	TRBJ1-1	once	TGTGCCAGCAGCCCGGGACAGATGAACACTGAAGCTTTCTTT	CASSPGQMNTEAFF
TRBD1	TRBV2	TRBJ2-2	once	TGTGCCAGCAGCGCACTCGGGACAGCGAACACCGGGGAGCTGTTTTTT	CASSALGTANTGELFF
NA	TRBV2	TRBJ1-2	NA	TGTGCCAGCAGTGCTTTCCAGGAGGGATTCTATGGCTACACCTTC	CASSAFQEGFYGYTF
NA	TRBV30	TRBJ1-1	NA	TGTGCCTGGAGTATCAGCTCGGGGACTGAAGCTTTCTTT	CAWSISSGTEAFF
NA	TRBV28	TRBJ1-6	NA	TGTGCCAGCAGGGCCCGGGACTTGCTAAATTCACCCCTCCACTTT	CASRARDLLNSPLHF
TRBD1	TRBV28	TRBJ1-1	NA	TGTGCCAGCAGTCGGGACAGAACGAACACTGAAGCTTTCTTT	CASSRDRTNTEAFF
TRBD1	TRBV10-3	TRBJ1-5	few	TGTGCCATCAGTGAGTTCCCCCAGGGGGCGGATGGAAATCAGCCCCAGCATTTT	CAISEFPQGADGNQPQHF
TRBD1	TRBV2	TRBJ2-1	once	TGTGCCACCGGACAGGTATACAATGAGCAGTTCTTC	CATGQVYNEQFF
TRBD2	TRBV11-2	TRBJ2-5	NA	TGTGCCAGCAGCTCCACGGGAGGGGCCCAGTACTTC	CASSSTGGAQYF
NA	TRBV5-5	TRBJ2-7	NA	TGTGCCAGCAGCAGCCCGATAGACAGTGTATCACACGAGCAGTACTTC	CASSSPIDSVSHEQYF
TRBD1	TRBV6-1	TRBJ1-2	NA	TGTGCCAGCAGTGGACCGCGACAGGGGGGAAATTATGGCTACACCTTC	CASSGPRQGGNYGYTF
NA	TRBV7-9	TRBJ2-2	NA	TGTGCCAGCAGCTTATCACTGAACACCGGGGAGCTGTTTTTT	CASSLSLNTGELFF
NA	TRBV3-1/TRBV3-2	TRBJ2-7	NA	TGTGCCAGCAGCCAAGACCTCCGGGACGAGCAGTACTTC	CASSQDLRDEQYF
TRBD1	TRBV2	TRBJ1-6	NA	TGTGCCAGCAGTAATACAGGGGTTTACAATTCACCCCTCCACTTT	CASSNTGVYNSPLHF
TRBD1	TRBV30	TRBJ1-1	NA	TGTGCCTGGAACGACAGGACAGGGACTGAAGCTTTCTTT	CAWNDRTGTEAFF
TRBD2	TRBV5-4	TRBJ2-3	NA	TGTGCCAGCAGCTTGGTGTTGGGCGGGGGGGCCAGCACAGATACGCAGTATTTT	CASSLVLGGGASTDTQYF
TRBD2	TRBV5-1	TRBJ2-1	NA	TGCGCCAGCAGCTCCGGGCTAGCGGGGGGGCCGTTTGAGCAGTTCTTC	CASSSGLAGGPFEQFF
NA	TRBV4-1	TRBJ1-1	NA	TGCGCCAGCAGCCAAGATAGAGTGGGGGGGGGTGAAGCTTTCTTT	CASSQDRVGGGEAFF